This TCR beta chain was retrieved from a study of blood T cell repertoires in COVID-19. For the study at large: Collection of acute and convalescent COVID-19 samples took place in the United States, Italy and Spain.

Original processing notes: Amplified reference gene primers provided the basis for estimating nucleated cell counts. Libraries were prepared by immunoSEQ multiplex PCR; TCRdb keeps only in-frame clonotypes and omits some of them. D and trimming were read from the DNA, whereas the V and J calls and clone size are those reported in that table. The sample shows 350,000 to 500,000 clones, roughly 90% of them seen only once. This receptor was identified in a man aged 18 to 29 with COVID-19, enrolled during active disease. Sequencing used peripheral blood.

Here the CDR3 DNA reads TGTGCCAGCAGCCAAGCCCGGGGATCGTACGAGCAGTACTTC. It yields the protein CASSQARGSYEQYF. The chain is built from TRBV4-2 and TRBJ2-7; perhaps TRBD2 as D (5 bases). Trimming shortened V by 1 base and J by 4 bases, and 11 bases separated the two germline ends. CDR1 and CDR2 from the germline V gene are LGHNA and YNFKEQ. CDR3 length: 14 residues.